Listed here are 13 T cell receptor beta chains from one sample, sequenced in a study of shared clonotypes between healthy human individuals (dated by TCRdb to about 2020). Preparation of the library involved the immunoSEQ multiplex PCR assay. What TCRdb holds here is the immuneACCESS table cut down to in-frame rearrangements. Part of the clones is not present; checked against another copy, under half of the missing clones reflect an unresolved V gene, and the others are unexplained. In all, the sample holds approximately 2.5 million clones, and over 85% of those were seen once. The top ten constitute around 0.4% of the sample. The sequenced material came from naive CD4+ T cells from PBMCs. The cell subset or site label, read with the paper, signifies: CD45RA+ positively selected. The receptors shown here come from a young man in good health. Some clones in this sample may be carry-over from other donors' samples.

This sequence joins TRBV27 and TRBJ2-4; D possibly corresponds to TRBD1 (5 bases). The germline V gene encodes CDR1 MNHEY and CDR2 SMNVEV (reference sequence). CDR3 size: 16 residues. V lost 3 bases to trimming and J lost 3 bases, with 15 bases between them. The DNA of the CDR3 is TGTGCCAGCAGTTTGGTGGGGCAGGTCGGCAAAAACATTCAGTACTTC. Translated, it gives CASSLVGQVGKNIQYF.

The V and J genes are TRBV2 and TRBJ2-7, with D unresolved. V was trimmed by 7 bases and J by 6 bases, leaving 13 bases between them. CDR1 is SNHLY and CDR2 is FYNNEI in the germline V gene. CDR3 length: 12 residues. CDR3 DNA: TGTGCCAGCACCGTTTCAGTCGGCGAGCAGTACTTC. Its protein product is CASTVSVGEQYF.

The chain carries TRBV7-3 and TRBJ2-3, with TRBD2 matching 7 bases. Germline V gives CDR1 SGHTA, CDR2 FQGTGA. V gave up 5 bases and J gave up 0 bases; unmatched junction bases: 11. This CDR3 has 17 amino acids. The CDR3 region has the DNA TGTGCCAGCAGCGCCAGAGGGGCGGGAGTCAGCACAGATACGCAGTATTTT. It encodes CASSARGAGVSTDTQYF.

As DNA, the CDR3 is TGCGCCAGCAGCTTGGTACAGGTTCGATACAATGAGCAGTTCTTC. Its protein product is CASSLVQVRYNEQFF. The V and J genes are TRBV5-1 and TRBJ2-1; tentatively, D is TRBD1 (5 bases). Trimming took 0 bases from V and 4 from J, leaving 11 bases between them. The CDR3 sequence is 15 residues long. The germline V gene has CDR1 SGHRS and CDR2 YFSETQ.

The count of this clone is one. This chain connects TRBV7-9 to TRBJ2-7, with 10 nucleotides matching TRBD2. Germline assignment: CDR1 SEHNR and CDR2 FQNEAQ (reference sequence). V was pared by 5 bases and J by 7 bases, with 11 bases of the junction left unmatched. The CDR3 has 15 amino acids. In DNA form, the CDR3 reads TGTGCCAGCAGCCGGACTAGCGGACCGCTACTTGAGCAGTACTTC. It codes for CASSRTSGPLLEQYF.

The V and J genes are TRBV4-1 and TRBJ1-3; TRBD1 is a possible D gene (5 bases). From germline, CDR1 is MGHRA and CDR2 YSYEKL. This CDR3 is built from 17 residues. V lost 1 base, J lost 3 bases, and 16 bases lay in between. The chain's CDR3 is CASSQVGDGRFGNTIYF. The CDR3 bases are TGCGCCAGCAGCCAAGTGGGGGACGGCCGATTTGGAAACACCATATATTTT.

The rearrangement links TRBV7-2 to TRBJ2-5; TRBD2 aligns across 9 bases. The CDR3 consists of 15 residues. Germline values: CDR1 SGHTA, CDR2 FQGNSA. Losses at the gene ends were 3 bases for V and 4 bases for J; bases not matched to a gene: 6. The CDR3: CASSLIAGVGETQYF. CDR3 DNA sequence: TGTGCCAGCAGCTTGATAGCGGGAGTGGGAGAGACCCAGTACTTC. Supplemented by reference TRBV7-2 and TRBJ2-5, the full variable domain reads GAGVSQSPSNKVTEKGKDVELRCDPISGHTALYWYRQSLGQGLEFLIYFQGNSAPDKSGLPSDRFSAERTGGSVSTLTIQRTQQEDSAVYLCASSLIAGVGETQYFGPGTRLLVL.

The rearrangement links TRBV7-3 to TRBJ2-3, with 14 bases aligning to TRBD2. Germline lookup yields CDR1 SGHTA and CDR2 FQGTGA. The CDR3 covers 18 residues. V trimming: 0 bases; J trimming: 4 bases; junction bases outside the gene matches: 6. This CDR3 reads CASSLTLTSGREADTQYF. The CDR3, as DNA: TGTGCCAGCAGCTTAACCCTGACTAGCGGGAGGGAGGCAGATACGCAGTATTTT.

The gene calls are TRBV5-1 and TRBJ1-3; no clear D. V shed 3 bases and J shed 4 bases, with 11 bases lying between them. CDR1 and CDR2 from the germline V gene are SGHRS and YFSETQ. The CDR3 sequence is 14 residues long. This chain's CDR3 is CASSSSGQGNTIYF. CDR3 in DNA: TGCGCCAGCAGCTCTTCAGGTCAGGGAAACACCATATATTTT.

J is TRBJ2-7 and V is TRBV27, with TRBD2 identical over 10 bases. CDR1 is MNHEY and CDR2 is SMNVEV in the germline V gene (reference sequence). The CDR3 runs 14 residues. V was clipped by 4 bases and J by 4 bases; unmatched bases: 4. CDR3 nucleotide sequence: TGTGCCAGCAGTTACAAGCGGGAGGGTTACGAGCAGTACTTC. Its translation: CASSYKREGYEQYF.

V and J are TRBV6-6 and TRBJ1-1, with D tentatively TRBD1 (5 bases). CDR1 and CDR2 (germline): MNHNY, SVGAGI (reference sequence). The V end was cut by 4 bases, the J end by 1 base, with 16 bases between. This CDR3 region has 16 residues. DNA for the CDR3: TGTGCCAGCAGTTCCCCATTGGTCCAGGGGAACACTGAAGCTTTCTTT. Residues: CASSSPLVQGNTEAFF.

A single count supports this clone. The chain combines TRBV5-1 with TRBJ2-5, with D perhaps given as TRBD1 or TRBD2 (5 bases each). CDR1 and CDR2 from the germline V gene are SGHRS and YFSETQ. Trimming removed 7 bases at V and 2 bases at J, with 15 bases between. This CDR3 contains 14 residues. The CDR3 sequence is CASGASRLQETQYF. The DNA of the CDR3 is TGCGCCAGCGGGGCTAGCAGACTACAAGAGACCCAGTACTTC.

The gene calls are TRBV5-8 and TRBJ1-1; D ambiguous. This CDR3 is 13 amino acids long. V dropped 1 base and J dropped 2 bases, with 6 bases sitting between them. In germline, CDR1 is SGHTS, CDR2 YDEGEE. CDR3 residues: CASSLPVNTEAFF. CDR3 coding DNA: TGTGCCAGCAGCTTGCCGGTAAACACTGAAGCTTTCTTT.